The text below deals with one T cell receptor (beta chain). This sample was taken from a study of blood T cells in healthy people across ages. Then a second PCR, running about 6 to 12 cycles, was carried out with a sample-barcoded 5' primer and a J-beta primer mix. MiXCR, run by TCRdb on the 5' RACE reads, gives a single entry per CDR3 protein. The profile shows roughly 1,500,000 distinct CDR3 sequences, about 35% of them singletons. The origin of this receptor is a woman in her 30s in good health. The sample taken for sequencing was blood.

The CDR3 DNA follows: TGTGCCAGCAGGCCTGACAGGTTAGGACCCGTAGCTTTCTTT. This translates into CASRPDRLGPVAFF. The chain joins TRBV6-5 to TRBJ1-1, with D perhaps TRBD1 (6 bases). Deletions cut 6 bases from V and 10 bases from J, with 21 bases between. This CDR3 has 14 residues. Germline CDR1 reads MNHEY; CDR2 reads SVGAGI.